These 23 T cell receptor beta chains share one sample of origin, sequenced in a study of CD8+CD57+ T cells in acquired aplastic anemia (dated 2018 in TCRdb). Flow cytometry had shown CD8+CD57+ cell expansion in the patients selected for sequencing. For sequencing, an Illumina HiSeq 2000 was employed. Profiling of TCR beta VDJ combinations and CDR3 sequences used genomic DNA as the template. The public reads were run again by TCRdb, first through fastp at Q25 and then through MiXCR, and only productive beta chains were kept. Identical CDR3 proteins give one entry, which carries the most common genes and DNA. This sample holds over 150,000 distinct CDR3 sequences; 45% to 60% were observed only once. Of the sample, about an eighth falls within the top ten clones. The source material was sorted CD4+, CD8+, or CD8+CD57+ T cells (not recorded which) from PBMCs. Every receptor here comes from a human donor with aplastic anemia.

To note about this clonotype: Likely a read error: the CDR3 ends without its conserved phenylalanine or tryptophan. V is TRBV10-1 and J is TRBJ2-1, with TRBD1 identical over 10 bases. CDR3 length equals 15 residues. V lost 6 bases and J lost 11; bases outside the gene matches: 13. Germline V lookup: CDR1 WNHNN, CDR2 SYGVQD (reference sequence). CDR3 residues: CASRAGTGVENQQFL. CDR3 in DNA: TGCGCCAGCAGAGCCGGGACAGGGGTCGAGAATCAGCAGTTCCTC.

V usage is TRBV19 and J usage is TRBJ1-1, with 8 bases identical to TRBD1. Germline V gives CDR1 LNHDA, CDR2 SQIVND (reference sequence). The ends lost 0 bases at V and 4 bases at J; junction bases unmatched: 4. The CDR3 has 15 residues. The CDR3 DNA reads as TGTGCCAGTAGTATAGATGCAGGGGGCGTCACTGAAGCTTTCTTT. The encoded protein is CASSIDAGGVTEAFF.

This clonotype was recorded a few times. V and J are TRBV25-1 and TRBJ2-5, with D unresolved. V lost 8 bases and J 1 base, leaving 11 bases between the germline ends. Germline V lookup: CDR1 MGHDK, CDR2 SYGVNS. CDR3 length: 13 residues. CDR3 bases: TGTGCCAGCCGTGCTAGAGGCCAAGAGACCCAGTACTTC. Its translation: CASRARGQETQYF.

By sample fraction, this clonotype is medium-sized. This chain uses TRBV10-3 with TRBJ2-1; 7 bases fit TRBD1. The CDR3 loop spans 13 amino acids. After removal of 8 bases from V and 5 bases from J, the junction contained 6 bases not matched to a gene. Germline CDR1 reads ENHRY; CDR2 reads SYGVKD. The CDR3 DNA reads TGTGCCATCCGGACAGGAGAGCACAATGAGCAGTTCTTC. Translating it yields CAIRTGEHNEQFF.

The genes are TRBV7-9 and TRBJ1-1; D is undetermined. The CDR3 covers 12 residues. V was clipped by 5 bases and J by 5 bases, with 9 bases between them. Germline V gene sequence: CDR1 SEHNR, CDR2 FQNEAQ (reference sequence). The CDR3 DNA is TGTGCCAGCAGCCCTTGGGGTACTGAAGCTTTCTTT. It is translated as CASSPWGTEAFF.

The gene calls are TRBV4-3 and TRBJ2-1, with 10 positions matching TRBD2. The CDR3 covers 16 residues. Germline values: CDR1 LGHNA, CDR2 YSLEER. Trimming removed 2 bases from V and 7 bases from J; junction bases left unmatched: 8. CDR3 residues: CASSQSAGGHLNEQFF. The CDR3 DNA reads TGCGCCAGCAGCCAATCAGCGGGGGGGCATTTAAATGAGCAGTTCTTC.

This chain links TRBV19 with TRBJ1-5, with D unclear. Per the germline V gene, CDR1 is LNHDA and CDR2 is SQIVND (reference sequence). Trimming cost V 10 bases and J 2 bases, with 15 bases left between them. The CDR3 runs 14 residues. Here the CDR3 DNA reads TGTGCCACCGCGATTTCTTGGGGCAATCAGCCCCAGCATTTT. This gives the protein CATAISWGNQPQHF.

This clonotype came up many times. In DNA form, the CDR3 reads TGCAGTGCTAGAGCGCCGGGCGTTGGTGAAAAACTGTTTTTT. This gives the protein CSARAPGVGEKLFF. The genes are TRBV20-1 and TRBJ1-4; D not resolved. This CDR3 has 14 amino acids. Trimming took off 1 base at V and 7 bases at J, with 13 bases between the two ends. Germline V gene sequence: CDR1 DFQATT, CDR2 SNEGSKA (reference sequence).

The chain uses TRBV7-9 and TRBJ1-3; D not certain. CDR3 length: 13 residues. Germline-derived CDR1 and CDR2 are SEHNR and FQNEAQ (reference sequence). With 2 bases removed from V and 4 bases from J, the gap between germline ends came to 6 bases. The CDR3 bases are TGTGCCAGCAGCTTACAGCTAGGAAACACCATATATTTT. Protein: CASSLQLGNTIYF.

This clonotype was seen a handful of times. CDR3 bases: TGCGCCAGCAGTGAATCCGGGACAGGGGCAAGAGAGACCCAGTACTTC. Its protein product is CASSESGTGARETQYF. The rearrangement joins TRBV10-1 to TRBJ2-5, with 10 bases matching TRBD1. V was clipped by 3 bases and J by 4 bases; unmatched bases: 8. CDR1 and CDR2 from the germline V gene are WNHNN and SYGVQD (reference sequence). The CDR3 loop spans 16 amino acids.

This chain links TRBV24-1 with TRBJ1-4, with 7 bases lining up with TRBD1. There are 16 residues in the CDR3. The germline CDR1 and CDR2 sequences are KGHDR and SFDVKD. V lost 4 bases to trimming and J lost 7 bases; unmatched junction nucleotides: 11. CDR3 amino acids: CATSDPRQGEGEKLFF. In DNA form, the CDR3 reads TGTGCCACCAGTGACCCGAGACAGGGAGAAGGTGAAAAACTGTTTTTT.

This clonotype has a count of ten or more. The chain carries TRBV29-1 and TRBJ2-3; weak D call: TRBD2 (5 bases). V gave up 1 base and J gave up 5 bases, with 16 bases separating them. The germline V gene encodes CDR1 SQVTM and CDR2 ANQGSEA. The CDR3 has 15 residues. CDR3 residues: CSVEGGLPAQDTQYF. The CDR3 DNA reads TGCAGCGTTGAAGGAGGACTCCCCGCACAAGATACGCAGTATTTT.

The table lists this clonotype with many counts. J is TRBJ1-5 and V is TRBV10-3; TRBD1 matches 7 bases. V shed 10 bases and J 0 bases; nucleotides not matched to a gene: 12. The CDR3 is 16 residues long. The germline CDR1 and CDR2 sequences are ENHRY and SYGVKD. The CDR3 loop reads CASRRDSVNSNQPQHF. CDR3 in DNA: TGTGCCAGCCGAAGGGACAGCGTCAATAGCAATCAGCCCCAGCATTTT.

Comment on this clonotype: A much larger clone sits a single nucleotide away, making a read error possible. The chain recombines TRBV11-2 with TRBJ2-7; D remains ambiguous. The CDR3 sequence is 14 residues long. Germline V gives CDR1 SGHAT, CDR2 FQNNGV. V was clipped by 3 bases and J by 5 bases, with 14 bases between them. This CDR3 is CASSFQEAPHEQYF. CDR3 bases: TGTGCCAGCAGCTTTCAAGAGGCACCCCACGAGCAGTACTTC.

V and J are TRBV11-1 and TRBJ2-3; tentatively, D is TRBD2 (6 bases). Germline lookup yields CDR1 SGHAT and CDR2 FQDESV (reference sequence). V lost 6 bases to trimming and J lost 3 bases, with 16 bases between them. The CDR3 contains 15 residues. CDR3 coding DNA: TGTGCCAGCAGGACGGAGGGGTTGGGAACAGATACGCAGTATTTT. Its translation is CASRTEGLGTDTQYF.

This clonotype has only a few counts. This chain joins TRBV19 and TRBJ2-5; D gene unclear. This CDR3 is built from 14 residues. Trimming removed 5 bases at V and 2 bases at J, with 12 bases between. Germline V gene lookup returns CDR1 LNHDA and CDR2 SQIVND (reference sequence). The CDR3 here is CASSVATTQETQYF. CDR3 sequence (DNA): TGTGCCAGTAGTGTGGCGACAACACAAGAGACCCAGTACTTC.

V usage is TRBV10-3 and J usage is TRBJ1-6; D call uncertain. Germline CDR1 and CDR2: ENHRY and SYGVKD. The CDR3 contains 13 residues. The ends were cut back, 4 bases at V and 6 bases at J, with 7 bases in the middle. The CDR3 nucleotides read TGTGCCATCAGTGCACGGCCTAATTCACCCCTCCACTTT. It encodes CAISARPNSPLHF.

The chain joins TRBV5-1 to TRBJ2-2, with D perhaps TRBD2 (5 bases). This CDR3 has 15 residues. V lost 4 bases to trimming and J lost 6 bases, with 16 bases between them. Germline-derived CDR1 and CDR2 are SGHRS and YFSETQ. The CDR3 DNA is TGCGCCAGCAGCACGAGGACTGGCGCTGCCGGGGAGCTGTTTTTT. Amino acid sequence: CASSTRTGAAGELFF. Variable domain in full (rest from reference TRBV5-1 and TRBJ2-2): KAGVTQTPRYLIKTRGQQVTLSCSPISGHRSVSWYQQTPGQGLQFLFEYFSETQRNKGNFPGRFSGRQFSNSRSEMNVSTLELGDSALYLCASSTRTGAAGELFFGEGSRLTVL.

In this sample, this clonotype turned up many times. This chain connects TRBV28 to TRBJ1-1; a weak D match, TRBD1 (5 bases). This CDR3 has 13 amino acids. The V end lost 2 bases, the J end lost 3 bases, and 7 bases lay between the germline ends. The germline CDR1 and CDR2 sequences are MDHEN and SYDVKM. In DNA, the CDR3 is TGTGCCAGCAGTTTACGAGGGGACACTGAAGCTTTCTTT. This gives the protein CASSLRGDTEAFF. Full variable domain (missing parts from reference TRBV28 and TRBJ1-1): DVKVTQSSRYLVKRTGEKVFLECVQDMDHENMFWYRQDPGLGLRLIYFSYDVKMKEKGDIPEGYSVSREKKERFSLILESASTNQTSMYLCASSLRGDTEAFFGQGTRLTVV.

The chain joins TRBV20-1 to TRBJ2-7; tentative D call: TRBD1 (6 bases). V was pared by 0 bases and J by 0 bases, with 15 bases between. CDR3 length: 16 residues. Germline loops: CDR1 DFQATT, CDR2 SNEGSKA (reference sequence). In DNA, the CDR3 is TGCAGTGCTAGAGATCTTATCGCAGGGGCCTCCTACGAGCAGTACTTC. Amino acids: CSARDLIAGASYEQYF.

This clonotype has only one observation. CDR3 region: CASSHRGFGETQYF. In DNA form, the CDR3 reads TGTGCCAGCAGCCACCGAGGGTTCGGCGAGACCCAGTACTTC. V and J are TRBV14 and TRBJ2-5, with a tentative D call TRBD2 (5 bases). V lost 3 bases and J 5 bases, leaving 13 bases between the germline ends. The germline V gene has CDR1 SGHDN and CDR2 FVKESK. The CDR3 covers 14 residues.

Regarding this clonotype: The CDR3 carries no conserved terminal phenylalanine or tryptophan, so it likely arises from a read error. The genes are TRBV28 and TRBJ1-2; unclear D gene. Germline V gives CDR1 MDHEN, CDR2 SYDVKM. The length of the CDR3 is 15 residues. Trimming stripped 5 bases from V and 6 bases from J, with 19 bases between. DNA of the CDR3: TGTGCCAGCAGTGGACGCCCGGTAGCCCAGAATGGCTACACCCTC. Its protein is CASSGRPVAQNGYTL.

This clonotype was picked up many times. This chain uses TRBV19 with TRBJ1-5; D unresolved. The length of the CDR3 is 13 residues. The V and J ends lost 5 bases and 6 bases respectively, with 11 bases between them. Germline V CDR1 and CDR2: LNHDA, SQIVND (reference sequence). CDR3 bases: TGTGCCAGTAGTTGGGGTACACGTCAGCCCCAGCATTTT. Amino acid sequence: CASSWGTRQPQHF.